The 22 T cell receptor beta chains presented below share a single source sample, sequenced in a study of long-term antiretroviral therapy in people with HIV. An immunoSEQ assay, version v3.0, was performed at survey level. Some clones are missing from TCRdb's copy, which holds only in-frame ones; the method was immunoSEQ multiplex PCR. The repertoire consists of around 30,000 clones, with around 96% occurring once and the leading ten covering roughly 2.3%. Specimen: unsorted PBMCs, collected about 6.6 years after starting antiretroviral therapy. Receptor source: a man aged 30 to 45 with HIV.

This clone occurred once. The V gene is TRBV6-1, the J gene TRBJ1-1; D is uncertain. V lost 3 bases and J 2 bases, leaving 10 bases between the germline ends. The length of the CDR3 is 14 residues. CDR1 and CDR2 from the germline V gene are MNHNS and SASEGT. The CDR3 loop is CASSEVQRNTEAFF. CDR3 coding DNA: TGTGCCAGCAGTGAGGTACAAAGAAACACTGAAGCTTTCTTT.

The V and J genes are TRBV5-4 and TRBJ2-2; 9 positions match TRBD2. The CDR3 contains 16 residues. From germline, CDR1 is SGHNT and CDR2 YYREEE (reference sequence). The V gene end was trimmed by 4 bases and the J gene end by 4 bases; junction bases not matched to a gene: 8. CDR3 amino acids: CASSGLAGDVTGELFF. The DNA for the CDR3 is TGTGCCAGCAGCGGATTAGCGGGGGACGTCACCGGGGAGCTGTTTTTT.

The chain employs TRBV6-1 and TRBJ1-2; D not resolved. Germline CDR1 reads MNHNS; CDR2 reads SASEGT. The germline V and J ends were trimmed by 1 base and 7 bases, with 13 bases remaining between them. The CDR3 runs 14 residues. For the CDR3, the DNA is TGTGCCAGCAGTGAAGTTAAGGGCTTTGCTGGCTACACCTTC. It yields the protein CASSEVKGFAGYTF.

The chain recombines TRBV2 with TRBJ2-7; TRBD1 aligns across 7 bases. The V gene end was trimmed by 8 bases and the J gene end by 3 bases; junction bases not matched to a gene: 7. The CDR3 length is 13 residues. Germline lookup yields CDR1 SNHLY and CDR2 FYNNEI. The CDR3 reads CASGARGIYEQYF. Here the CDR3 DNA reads TGTGCCAGCGGGGCCAGGGGGATCTACGAGCAGTACTTC.

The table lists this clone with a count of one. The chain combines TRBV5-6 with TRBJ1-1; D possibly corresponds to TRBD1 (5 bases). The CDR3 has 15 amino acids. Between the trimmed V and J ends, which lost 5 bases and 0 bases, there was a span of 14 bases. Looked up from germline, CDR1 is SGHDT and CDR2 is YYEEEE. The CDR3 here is CASSWGGPMNTEAFF. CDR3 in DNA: TGTGCCAGCAGTTGGGGGGGTCCAATGAACACTGAAGCTTTCTTT. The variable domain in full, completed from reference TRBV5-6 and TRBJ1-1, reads DAGVTQSPTHLIKTRGQQVTLRCSPKSGHDTVSWYQQALGQGPQFIFQYYEEEERQRGNFPDRFSGHQFPNYSSELNVNALLLGDSALYLCASSWGGPMNTEAFFGQGTRLTVV.

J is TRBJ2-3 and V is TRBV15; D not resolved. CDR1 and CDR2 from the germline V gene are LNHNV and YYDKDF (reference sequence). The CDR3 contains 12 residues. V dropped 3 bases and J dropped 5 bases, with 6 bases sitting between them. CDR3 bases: TGTGCCACCAGCAGGGAGAGAGATACGCAGTATTTT. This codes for CATSRERDTQYF. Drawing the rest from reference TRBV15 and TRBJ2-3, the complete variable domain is DAMVIQNPRYQVTQFGKPVTLSCSQTLNHNVMYWYQQKSSQAPKLLFHYYDKDFNNEADTPDNFQSRRPNTSFCFLDIRSPGLGDTAMYLCATSRERDTQYFGPGTRLTVL.

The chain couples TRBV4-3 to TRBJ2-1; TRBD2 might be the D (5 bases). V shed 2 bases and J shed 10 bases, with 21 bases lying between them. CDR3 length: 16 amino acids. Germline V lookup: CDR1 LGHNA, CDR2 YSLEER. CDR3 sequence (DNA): TGCGCCAGCAGCCAAACCGCCCCTTGGGCGGGCGAGGAGCAGTTCTTC. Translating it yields CASSQTAPWAGEEQFF.

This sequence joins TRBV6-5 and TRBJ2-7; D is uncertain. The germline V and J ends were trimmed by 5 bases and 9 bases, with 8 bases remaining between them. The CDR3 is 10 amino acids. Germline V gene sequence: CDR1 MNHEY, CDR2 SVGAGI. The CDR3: CASSEIVQYF. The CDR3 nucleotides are TGTGCCAGCAGTGAAATTGTGCAGTACTTC.

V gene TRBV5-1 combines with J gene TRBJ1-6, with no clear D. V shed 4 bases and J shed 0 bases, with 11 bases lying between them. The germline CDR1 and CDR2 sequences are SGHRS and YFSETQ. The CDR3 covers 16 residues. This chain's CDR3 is CASSPGEGSYNSPLHF. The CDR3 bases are TGCGCCAGCAGCCCCGGGGAGGGCTCCTATAATTCACCCCTCCACTTT.

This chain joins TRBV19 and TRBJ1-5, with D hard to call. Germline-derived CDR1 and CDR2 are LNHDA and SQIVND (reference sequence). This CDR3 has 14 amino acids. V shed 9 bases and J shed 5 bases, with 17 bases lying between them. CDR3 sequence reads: CASNPGGEYQPQHF. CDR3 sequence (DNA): TGTGCCAGCAATCCCGGCGGCGAATATCAGCCCCAGCATTTT.

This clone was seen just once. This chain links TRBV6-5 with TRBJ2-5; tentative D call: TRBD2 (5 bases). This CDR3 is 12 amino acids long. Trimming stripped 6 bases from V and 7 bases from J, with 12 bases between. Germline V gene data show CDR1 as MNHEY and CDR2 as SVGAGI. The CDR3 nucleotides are TGTGCCAGCAGCTTAGCGTCAGGGACCCAGTACTTC. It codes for CASSLASGTQYF.

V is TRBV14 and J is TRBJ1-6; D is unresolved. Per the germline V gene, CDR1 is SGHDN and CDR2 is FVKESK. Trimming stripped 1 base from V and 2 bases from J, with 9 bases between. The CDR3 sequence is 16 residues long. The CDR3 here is CASSQVSGAYNSPLHF. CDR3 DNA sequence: TGTGCCAGCAGCCAAGTTTCTGGGGCCTATAATTCACCCCTCCACTTT.

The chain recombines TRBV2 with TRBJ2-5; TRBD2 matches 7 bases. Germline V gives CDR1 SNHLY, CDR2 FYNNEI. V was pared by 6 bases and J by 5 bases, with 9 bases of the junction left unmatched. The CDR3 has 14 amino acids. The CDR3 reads CASSPRGVEETQYF. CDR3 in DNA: TGTGCCAGCAGCCCCCGGGGGGTGGAGGAGACCCAGTACTTC. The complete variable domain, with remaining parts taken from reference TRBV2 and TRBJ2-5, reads EPEVTQTPSHQVTQMGQEVILRCVPISNHLYFYWYRQILGQKVEFLVSFYNNEISEKSEIFDDQFSVERPDGSNFTLKIRSTKLEDSAMYFCASSPRGVEETQYFGPGTRLLVL.

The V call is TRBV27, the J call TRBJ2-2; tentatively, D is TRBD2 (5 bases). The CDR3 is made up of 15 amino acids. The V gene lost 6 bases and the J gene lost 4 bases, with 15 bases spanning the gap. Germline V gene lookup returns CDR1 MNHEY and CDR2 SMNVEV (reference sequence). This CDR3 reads CASSPRGSGTGELFF. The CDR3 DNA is TGTGCCAGCAGCCCCCGGGGATCGGGCACCGGGGAGCTGTTTTTT.

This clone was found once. CDR3 amino acids: CASSYATDWDIQYF. The CDR3 nucleotides are TGTGCCAGCAGCTATGCTACCGACTGGGACATTCAGTACTTC. V gene TRBV5-6 combines with J gene TRBJ2-4; D remains ambiguous. Germline V gene data show CDR1 as SGHDT and CDR2 as YYEEEE. This CDR3 has 14 amino acids. Trimming took 3 bases from V and 8 from J, leaving 15 bases between them.

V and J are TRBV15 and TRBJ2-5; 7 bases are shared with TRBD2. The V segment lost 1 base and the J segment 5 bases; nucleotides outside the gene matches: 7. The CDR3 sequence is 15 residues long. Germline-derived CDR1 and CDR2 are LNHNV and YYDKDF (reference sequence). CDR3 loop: CATSRVTPGGETQYF. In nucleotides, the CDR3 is TGTGCCACCAGCAGAGTCACCCCCGGGGGGGAGACCCAGTACTTC. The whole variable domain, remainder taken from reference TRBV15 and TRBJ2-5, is DAMVIQNPRYQVTQFGKPVTLSCSQTLNHNVMYWYQQKSSQAPKLLFHYYDKDFNNEADTPDNFQSRRPNTSFCFLDIRSPGLGDTAMYLCATSRVTPGGETQYFGPGTRLLVL.

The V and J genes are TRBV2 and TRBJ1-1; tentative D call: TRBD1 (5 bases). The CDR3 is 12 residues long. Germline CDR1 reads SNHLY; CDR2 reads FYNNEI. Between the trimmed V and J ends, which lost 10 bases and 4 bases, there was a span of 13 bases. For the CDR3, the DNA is TGTGCCACGGGGGGGTTGAGCACTGAAGCTTTCTTT. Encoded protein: CATGGLSTEAFF. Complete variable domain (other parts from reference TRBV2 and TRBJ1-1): EPEVTQTPSHQVTQMGQEVILRCVPISNHLYFYWYRQILGQKVEFLVSFYNNEISEKSEIFDDQFSVERPDGSNFTLKIRSTKLEDSAMYFCATGGLSTEAFFGQGTRLTVV.

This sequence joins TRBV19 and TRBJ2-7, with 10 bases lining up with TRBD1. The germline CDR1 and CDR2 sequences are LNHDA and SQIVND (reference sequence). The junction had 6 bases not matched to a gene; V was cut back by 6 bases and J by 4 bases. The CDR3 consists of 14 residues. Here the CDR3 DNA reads TGTGCCAGTAGCTTGGGACAGGGGTTATACGAGCAGTACTTC. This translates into CASSLGQGLYEQYF.

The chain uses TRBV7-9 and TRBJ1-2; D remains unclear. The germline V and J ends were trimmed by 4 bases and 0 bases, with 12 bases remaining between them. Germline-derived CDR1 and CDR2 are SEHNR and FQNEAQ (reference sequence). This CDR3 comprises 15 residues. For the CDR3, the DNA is TGTGCCAGCAGCTCCTCTTATTTCCCTAACTATGGCTACACCTTC. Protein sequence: CASSSSYFPNYGYTF.

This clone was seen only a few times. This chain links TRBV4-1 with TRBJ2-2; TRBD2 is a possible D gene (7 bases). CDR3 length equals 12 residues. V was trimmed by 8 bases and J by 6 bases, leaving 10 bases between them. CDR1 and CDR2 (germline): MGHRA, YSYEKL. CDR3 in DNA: TGCGCCAGCGGGGGGGCCTCCGGGGAGCTGTTTTTT. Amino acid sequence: CASGGASGELFF.

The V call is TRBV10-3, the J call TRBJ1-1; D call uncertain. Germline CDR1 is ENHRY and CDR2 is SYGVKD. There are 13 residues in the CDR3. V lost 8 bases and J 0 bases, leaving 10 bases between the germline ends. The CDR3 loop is CAIGTVMNTEAFF. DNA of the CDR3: TGTGCCATCGGAACAGTTATGAACACTGAAGCTTTCTTT.

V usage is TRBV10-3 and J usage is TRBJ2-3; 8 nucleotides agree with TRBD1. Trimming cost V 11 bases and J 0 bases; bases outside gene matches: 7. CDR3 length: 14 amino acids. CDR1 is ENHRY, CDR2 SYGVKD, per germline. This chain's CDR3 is CASMDRASTDTQYF. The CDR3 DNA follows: TGTGCCTCCATGGACAGGGCGAGCACAGATACGCAGTATTTT.